This record looks at one TCR beta chain sequence and its context. What it recognizes is unknown. Ipilimumab, 1 mg/kg, started 14 to 28 days after autologous transplant. Assay used: immunoSEQ multiplex PCR; TCRdb lists only in-frame clones, some missing. The sample holds 17,000 or so clones, roughly 70% seen once. The data originate from a study of ipilimumab plus nivolumab after autologous stem cell transplantation. About the research overall: Median doses per patient: a few ipilimumab, 7 or 8 nivolumab. Both relapsed and primary refractory DLBCL were included. Study results and caveats: TCR repertoire, Treg phenotype and gut microbiota reportedly support more study of this approach.

Germline assignment: CDR1 SNHLY and CDR2 FYNNEI. V was shortened by 4 bases and J by 4 bases, with 10 bases between the two germline ends. The length of the CDR3 is 14 residues. J is TRBJ1-4 and V is TRBV2; D is undetermined. Source: PBMCs, taken in a trial of ipilimumab plus nivolumab as post-transplant consolidation. The origin of this receptor is a male donor with diffuse large B-cell lymphoma. Here the CDR3 DNA reads TGTGCCAGCAGTGGCGACACCGGTAATGAAAAACTGTTTTTT. Translated: CASSGDTGNEKLFF.